Below, 31 T cell receptor beta chains from the same sample are listed, as sequenced in a study of shared clonotypes between healthy human individuals. The repertoire was sequenced with immunoSEQ multiplex PCR; TCRdb's copy has only in-frame clones and lacks some. The sample lists roughly 1,600,000 clones, just under 99% occurring once. Specimen: naive CD4+ T cells sorted from blood. Noted subset: CD45RA+ positively selected. The origin of the receptors is a man aged 25 to 45 in good health.

The chain employs TRBV11-2 and TRBJ2-7; TRBD1 matches at 10 bases. CDR3 length: 19 amino acids. V dropped 1 base and J dropped 3; count of bases not matched to a gene: 15. Germline V lookup: CDR1 SGHAT, CDR2 FQNNGV. The CDR3 DNA reads TGTGCCAGCAGCTTAGTGGGACAGGGGTGGGCTAGCGGCTTCTACGAGCAGTACTTC. As protein: CASSLVGQGWASGFYEQYF.

The V and J genes are TRBV7-9 and TRBJ2-3; 7 bases are a match to TRBD2. The CDR3 covers 14 residues. CDR1 and CDR2 (germline): SEHNR, FQNEAQ (reference sequence). The V segment lost 3 bases and the J segment 4 bases; nucleotides outside the gene matches: 4. CDR3 region: CASSFGGSADTQYF. CDR3 DNA sequence: TGTGCCAGCAGCTTCGGCGGGAGCGCAGATACGCAGTATTTT.

A remark on this clone: This specimen includes other DNA sequences encoding the same CDR3. The V call is TRBV28, the J call TRBJ2-7; D gene ambiguous. This CDR3 comprises 14 residues. V lost 2 bases and J 0 bases, leaving 8 bases between the germline ends. Looked up from germline, CDR1 is MDHEN and CDR2 is SYDVKM. CDR3 nucleotides: TGTGCCAGCAGTTTACCCCAAAGCTCCTACGAGCAGTACTTC. Amino acids: CASSLPQSSYEQYF.

V usage is TRBV30 and J usage is TRBJ2-7, with D tentatively TRBD2 (6 bases). Trimming pared 2 bases from V and 7 bases from J, leaving 15 bases between. Germline values: CDR1 GTSNPN, CDR2 SVGIG (reference sequence). The CDR3 length is 13 residues. The CDR3, as DNA: TGTGCCTGGAGTTCCGGGACTCTGGGGGAGCAGTACTTC. This gives the protein CAWSSGTLGEQYF.

The chain is built from TRBV9 and TRBJ2-1; TRBD2 aligns across 11 bases. The CDR3 covers 16 residues. V was clipped by 3 bases and J by 5 bases; unmatched bases: 7. The germline V gene encodes CDR1 SGDLS and CDR2 YYNGEE. The CDR3 here is CASSEFSGRANNEQFF. CDR3 sequence (DNA): TGTGCCAGCAGCGAATTTAGCGGGAGGGCTAACAATGAGCAGTTCTTC.

The chain uses TRBV28 and TRBJ1-5; D perhaps matches TRBD1 (6 bases). Germline V gene sequence: CDR1 MDHEN, CDR2 SYDVKM. The CDR3 is 18 amino acids. The V end lost 1 base, the J end lost 6 bases, and 22 bases lay between the germline ends. CDR3 in amino acids: CASSLYSFWTAPAQPQHF. DNA for the CDR3: TGTGCCAGCAGTTTATATTCGTTTTGGACAGCCCCGGCTCAGCCCCAGCATTTT.

V is TRBV29-1 and J is TRBJ2-1; 8 bases match TRBD2. V lost 6 bases to trimming and J lost 3 bases; unmatched junction nucleotides: 10. CDR1 is SQVTM and CDR2 is ANQGSEA in the germline V gene. The length of the CDR3 is 15 residues. The CDR3 spells CSVRTIAGNYNEQFF. The DNA for the CDR3 is TGCAGCGTGCGGACTATAGCGGGGAACTACAATGAGCAGTTCTTC.

The DNA of the CDR3 is TGTGCCAGCAGCGTAGATCTTAACTATGGCTACACCTTC. This sequence encodes CASSVDLNYGYTF. This rearrangement joins TRBV9 to TRBJ1-2; D gene uncertain. Trimming pared 0 bases from V and 1 base from J, leaving 4 bases between. Germline V gene data show CDR1 as SGDLS and CDR2 as YYNGEE. CDR3 size: 13 residues.

The V call is TRBV9, the J call TRBJ2-3, with 8 bases lining up with TRBD2. The CDR3 runs 16 residues. The V and J ends lost 0 bases and 5 bases, in that order; junction bases with no gene match: 8. From germline, CDR1 is SGDLS and CDR2 YYNGEE. As DNA, the CDR3 is TGTGCCAGCAGCGTAGTGACGGGAGGGCCTAAAGATACGCAGTATTTT. The encoded protein is CASSVVTGGPKDTQYF. The complete variable domain, with remaining parts taken from reference TRBV9 and TRBJ2-3, reads DSGVTQTPKHLITATGQRVTLRCSPRSGDLSVYWYQQSLDQGLQFLIQYYNGEERAKGNILERFSAQQFPDLHSELNLSSLELGDSALYFCASSVVTGGPKDTQYFGPGTRLTVL.

This clone was detected only once. V gene TRBV2 combines with J gene TRBJ1-2, with D uncertain. The CDR3 length is 12 residues. The V and J ends lost 6 bases and 6 bases respectively, with 11 bases between them. Germline V gene data show CDR1 as SNHLY and CDR2 as FYNNEI. CDR3 nucleotides: TGTGCCAGCAGCTTAACACTGGATGGCTACACCTTC. It yields the protein CASSLTLDGYTF. The entire variable domain, with the rest obtained from reference TRBV2 and TRBJ1-2, is as follows: EPEVTQTPSHQVTQMGQEVILRCVPISNHLYFYWYRQILGQKVEFLVSFYNNEISEKSEIFDDQFSVERPDGSNFTLKIRSTKLEDSAMYFCASSLTLDGYTFGSGTRLTVV.

The rearrangement uses TRBV10-3 and TRBJ1-2; tentatively, D is TRBD1 (6 bases). Germline V gives CDR1 ENHRY, CDR2 SYGVKD. There are 11 residues in the CDR3. The V end was cut by 6 bases, the J end by 7 bases, with 9 bases between. The CDR3 loop is CAISGTIGYTF. The CDR3, as DNA: TGTGCCATCAGCGGGACAATTGGCTACACCTTC.

This chain joins TRBV18 and TRBJ2-7; D remains unclear. Germline V gene data show CDR1 as KGHSH and CDR2 as LQKENI. This CDR3 has 14 amino acids. The V and J ends lost 3 bases and 4 bases respectively, with 13 bases between them. The CDR3 DNA is TGTGCCAGCTCACCTGACACGCAGCCATACGAGCAGTACTTC. Its protein product is CASSPDTQPYEQYF.

This rearrangement joins TRBV6-1 to TRBJ1-3; 8 bases line up with TRBD1. This CDR3 is built from 14 residues. In germline, CDR1 is MNHNS, CDR2 SASEGT. Trimming removed 1 base from V and 5 bases from J; junction bases left unmatched: 1. The CDR3 reads CASSEGQGRNTIYF. The CDR3 region has the DNA TGTGCCAGCAGTGAAGGACAGGGGAGAAACACCATATATTTT.

The rearrangement links TRBV5-1 to TRBJ2-7; D is possibly TRBD1 (5 bases). This CDR3 region has 18 residues. Between the trimmed V and J ends, which lost 0 bases and 2 bases, there was a span of 21 bases. In germline, CDR1 is SGHRS, CDR2 YFSETQ. CDR3 in amino acids: CASSLAATTAMNTYEQYF. Here the CDR3 DNA reads TGCGCCAGCAGCTTGGCCGCGACGACAGCCATGAATACCTACGAGCAGTACTTC.

Comments on this clone: This likely comes from a read error, as the CDR3 has no conserved phenylalanine or tryptophan at its end. The limits of the CDR3 on the DNA are not certain, so only TCRdb's listed CDR3 is given. V is TRBV18 and J is TRBJ1-1. Including both end residues, the CDR3 is 9 amino acids long. Germline loops: CDR1 KGHSH, CDR2 LQKENI. CDR3 residues: CASSPNIIL.

The V gene is TRBV4-1, the J gene TRBJ2-7, with TRBD2 as a possible D gene (5 bases). This CDR3 contains 15 residues. The V and J ends lost 6 bases and 6 bases respectively, with 21 bases between them. Germline V CDR1 and CDR2: MGHRA, YSYEKL. Here the CDR3 reads CASSGLRGLLGEQYF. CDR3 nucleotides: TGCGCCAGCAGTGGTCTCCGGGGTCTCCTAGGCGAGCAGTACTTC.

The V call is TRBV9, the J call TRBJ2-1; 8 nucleotides agree with TRBD2. CDR3 length equals 17 residues. V trimming: 0 bases; J trimming: 9 bases; junction bases outside the gene matches: 14. Per the germline V gene, CDR1 is SGDLS and CDR2 is YYNGEE. The CDR3 loop reads CASSVGGTSSGLSEQFF. The CDR3 DNA reads as TGTGCCAGCAGCGTAGGGGGGACGTCTAGCGGGCTCTCTGAGCAGTTCTTC. The whole variable domain, filled in from reference TRBV9 and TRBJ2-1, reads DSGVTQTPKHLITATGQRVTLRCSPRSGDLSVYWYQQSLDQGLQFLIQYYNGEERAKGNILERFSAQQFPDLHSELNLSSLELGDSALYFCASSVGGTSSGLSEQFFGPGTRLTVL.

This chain joins TRBV2 and TRBJ1-2, with D hard to call. Trimming removed 3 bases at V and 8 bases at J, with 10 bases between. Germline-derived CDR1 and CDR2 are SNHLY and FYNNEI. The CDR3 has 12 residues. CDR3 in amino acids: CASSESRLGYTF. CDR3 sequence (DNA): TGTGCCAGCAGTGAGTCCAGGTTGGGCTACACCTTC.

V gene TRBV4-2 combines with J gene TRBJ2-5; TRBD1 matches at 9 bases. CDR1 LGHNA and CDR2 YNFKEQ come from the germline V gene. The junction had 0 bases not matched to a gene; V was cut back by 3 bases and J by 1 base. There are 14 residues in the CDR3. In nucleotides, the CDR3 is TGTGCCAGCAGCCAGGACAGGGGCCAAGAGACCCAGTACTTC. This translates into CASSQDRGQETQYF.

The V gene is TRBV7-2, the J gene TRBJ1-3; D is ambiguous. There are 15 residues in the CDR3. Germline-derived CDR1 and CDR2 are SGHTA and FQGNSA. Between the trimmed V and J ends, which lost 0 bases and 0 bases, there was a span of 6 bases. The chain's CDR3 is CASSLASSSGNTIYF. CDR3 nucleotides: TGTGCCAGCAGCTTAGCGTCCTCCTCTGGAAACACCATATATTTT.

As to this clone: This specimen includes other DNA sequences encoding the same CDR3. The rearrangement links TRBV19 to TRBJ2-7; 9 bases are shared with TRBD1. Germline values: CDR1 LNHDA, CDR2 SQIVND (reference sequence). V lost 4 bases to trimming and J lost 4 bases; unmatched junction nucleotides: 8. The CDR3 is 15 amino acids. CDR3 coding DNA: TGTGCCAGTAGTACCCAGGGACAGGGAGGATACGAGCAGTACTTC. This sequence encodes CASSTQGQGGYEQYF. The whole variable domain, remainder taken from reference TRBV19 and TRBJ2-7, is DGGITQSPKYLFRKEGQNVTLSCEQNLNHDAMYWYRQDPGQGLRLIYYSQIVNDFQKGDIAEGYSVSREKKESFPLTVTSAQKNPTAFYLCASSTQGQGGYEQYFGPGTRLTVT.

The gene calls are TRBV10-3 and TRBJ1-2; 9 nucleotides line up with TRBD1. V lost 3 bases, J lost 3 bases, and 2 bases stayed unmatched. CDR3 length: 14 residues. Germline V gene lookup returns CDR1 ENHRY and CDR2 SYGVKD. The CDR3 DNA sequence: TGTGCCATCAGTGACGGACAGGGGCACTATGGCTACACCTTC. Amino acids: CAISDGQGHYGYTF.

V gene TRBV5-6 combines with J gene TRBJ2-7; tentative D call: TRBD1 (6 bases). The V gene lost 2 bases and the J gene lost 3 bases, with 15 bases spanning the gap. CDR3 length equals 15 residues. Germline CDR1 reads SGHDT; CDR2 reads YYEEEE. The CDR3 sequence: CASSFYTGPGYEQYF. In DNA form, the CDR3 reads TGTGCCAGCAGCTTTTATACAGGGCCCGGCTACGAGCAGTACTTC. Full variable domain (missing parts from reference TRBV5-6 and TRBJ2-7): DAGVTQSPTHLIKTRGQQVTLRCSPKSGHDTVSWYQQALGQGPQFIFQYYEEEERQRGNFPDRFSGHQFPNYSSELNVNALLLGDSALYLCASSFYTGPGYEQYFGPGTRLTVT.

The rearrangement links TRBV5-1 to TRBJ2-3; 14 bases align to TRBD2. The CDR3 totals 16 residues. The germline CDR1 and CDR2 sequences are SGHRS and YFSETQ. V lost 2 bases to trimming and J lost 11 bases; unmatched junction nucleotides: 10. The CDR3 DNA reads TGCGCCAGCAGCTTAGGACTAGCGGGAGGCCAGGAAGTGCAGTATTTT. This codes for CASSLGLAGGQEVQYF.

This sequence joins TRBV5-6 and TRBJ1-2; the D is unclear. The CDR3 has 13 residues. V lost 0 bases to trimming and J lost 4 bases, with 7 bases between them. CDR1 is SGHDT, CDR2 YYEEEE, per germline. Written as DNA, the CDR3 is TGTGCCAGCAGCTTGGGGGCTCGCTATGGCTACACCTTC. It codes for CASSLGARYGYTF.

The gene calls are TRBV5-4 and TRBJ2-7; 13 bases line up with TRBD2. The V gene end was trimmed by 2 bases and the J gene end by 6 bases; junction bases not matched to a gene: 8. This CDR3 comprises 16 residues. CDR1 is SGHNT and CDR2 is YYREEE in the germline V gene (reference sequence). CDR3 nucleotide sequence: TGTGCCAGCAGCTTAACTAGCGGGAGGGTGGCTAGCGAGCAGTACTTC. This sequence encodes CASSLTSGRVASEQYF.

CDR3 bases: TGTGCCAGCAGCTCCCGGGGGCTGGATGAAAAACTGTTTTTT. Translating it yields CASSSRGLDEKLFF. This sequence joins TRBV7-9 and TRBJ1-4, with a weak D call TRBD1 (6 bases). In germline, CDR1 is SEHNR, CDR2 FQNEAQ (reference sequence). V was pared by 4 bases and J by 6 bases, with 12 bases between. The CDR3 runs 14 residues.

Comment on this clone: One end of the junction does not line up with germline, which may come from a read error. The chain has TRBV6-4 and TRBJ2-7; D might be TRBD1 or TRBD2, each matching 5 bases. This CDR3 is 13 amino acids long. CDR1 and CDR2 from the germline V gene are MRHNA and SNTAGT. CDR3 DNA sequence: TGTGCCAGCAGTGAGGTCCTCGGGGCCAGGTGCTTCTTC. Protein product: CASSEVLGARCFF.

This chain joins TRBV29-1 and TRBJ1-1, with a possible D match to TRBD1 (5 bases). Germline CDR1 reads SQVTM; CDR2 reads ANQGSEA. The CDR3 consists of 13 residues. V was trimmed by 5 bases and J by 1 base, leaving 11 bases between them. The DNA of the CDR3 is TGCAGCGTTTGGGGGGGTTGGAACACTGAAGCTTTCTTT. Translating it yields CSVWGGWNTEAFF.

This rearrangement joins TRBV27 to TRBJ2-7; D unresolved. Germline lookup yields CDR1 MNHEY and CDR2 SMNVEV (reference sequence). The CDR3 sequence is 14 residues long. V shed 3 bases and J shed 0 bases, with 9 bases lying between them. The CDR3 sequence: CASSFPPFSYEQYF. The CDR3 DNA follows: TGTGCCAGCAGTTTCCCGCCCTTCTCCTACGAGCAGTACTTC.

This clone was seen a single time. V and J are TRBV29-1 and TRBJ2-1; TRBD1 might be the D (6 bases). The CDR3 runs 12 residues. The V gene's germline CDR1 is SQVTM and CDR2 ANQGSEA. V was shortened by 7 bases and J by 4 bases, with 11 bases between the two germline ends. The CDR3 loop is CSGVTGYNEQFF. DNA for the CDR3: TGCAGCGGTGTAACAGGGTACAATGAGCAGTTCTTC.